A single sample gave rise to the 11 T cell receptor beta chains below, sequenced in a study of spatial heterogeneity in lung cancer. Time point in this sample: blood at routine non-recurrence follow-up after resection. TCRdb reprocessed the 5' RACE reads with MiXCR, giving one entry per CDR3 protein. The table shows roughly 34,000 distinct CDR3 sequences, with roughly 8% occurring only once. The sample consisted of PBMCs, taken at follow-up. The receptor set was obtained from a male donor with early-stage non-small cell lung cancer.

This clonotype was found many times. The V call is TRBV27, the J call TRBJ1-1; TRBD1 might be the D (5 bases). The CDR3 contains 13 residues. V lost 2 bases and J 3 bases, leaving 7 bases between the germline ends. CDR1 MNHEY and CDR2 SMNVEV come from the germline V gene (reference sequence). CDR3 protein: CASSLNRYTEAFF. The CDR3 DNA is TGTGCCAGCAGTTTAAACAGGTACACTGAAGCTTTCTTT.

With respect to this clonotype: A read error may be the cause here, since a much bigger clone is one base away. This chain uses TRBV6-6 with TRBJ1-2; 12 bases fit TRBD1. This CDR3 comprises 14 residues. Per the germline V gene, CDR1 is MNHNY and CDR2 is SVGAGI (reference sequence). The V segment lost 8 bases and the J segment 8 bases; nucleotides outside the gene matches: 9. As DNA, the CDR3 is TGTGCCAGCGTGCCGGGACAGGGGGCAAGGGGCTACACCTTC. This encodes CASVPGQGARGYTF.

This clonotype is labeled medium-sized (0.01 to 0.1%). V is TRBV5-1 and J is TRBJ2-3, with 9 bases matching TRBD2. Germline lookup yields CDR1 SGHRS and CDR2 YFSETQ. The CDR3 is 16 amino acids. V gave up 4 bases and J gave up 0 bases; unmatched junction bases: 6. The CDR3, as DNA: TGCGCCAGCAGCACTATAGCGGGGGACAGCACAGATACGCAGTATTTT. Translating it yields CASSTIAGDSTDTQYF.

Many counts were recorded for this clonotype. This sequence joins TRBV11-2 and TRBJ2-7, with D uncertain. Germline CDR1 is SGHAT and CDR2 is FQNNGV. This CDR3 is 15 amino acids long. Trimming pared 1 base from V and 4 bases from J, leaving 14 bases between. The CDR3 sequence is CASSLVWGSEYEQYF. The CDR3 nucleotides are TGTGCCAGCAGCTTAGTGTGGGGTAGTGAATACGAGCAGTACTTC. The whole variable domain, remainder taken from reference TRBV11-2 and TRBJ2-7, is EAGVAQSPRYKIIEKRQSVAFWCNPISGHATLYWYQQILGQGPKLLIQFQNNGVVDDSQLPKDRFSAERLKGVDSTLKIQPAKLEDSAVYLCASSLVWGSEYEQYFGPGTRLTVT.

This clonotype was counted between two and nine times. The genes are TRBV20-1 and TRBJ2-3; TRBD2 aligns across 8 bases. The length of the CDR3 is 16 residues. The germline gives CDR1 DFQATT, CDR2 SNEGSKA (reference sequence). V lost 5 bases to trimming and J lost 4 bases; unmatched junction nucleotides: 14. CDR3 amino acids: CSALGTSGKNSDTQYF. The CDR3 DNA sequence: TGCAGTGCTTTGGGCACTAGCGGCAAAAACTCAGATACGCAGTATTTT.

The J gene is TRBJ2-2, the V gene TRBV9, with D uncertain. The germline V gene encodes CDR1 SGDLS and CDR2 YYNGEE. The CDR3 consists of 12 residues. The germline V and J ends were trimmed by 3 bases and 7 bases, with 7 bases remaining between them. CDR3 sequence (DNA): TGTGCCAGCAGCGAATACCACGGGGAGCTGTTTTTT. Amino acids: CASSEYHGELFF.

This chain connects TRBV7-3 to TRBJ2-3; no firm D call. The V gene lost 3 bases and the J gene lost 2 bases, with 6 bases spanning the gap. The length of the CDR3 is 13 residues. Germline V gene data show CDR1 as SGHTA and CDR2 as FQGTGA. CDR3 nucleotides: TGTGCCAGCAGCTTTTCCGCCACAGATACGCAGTATTTT. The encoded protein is CASSFSATDTQYF.

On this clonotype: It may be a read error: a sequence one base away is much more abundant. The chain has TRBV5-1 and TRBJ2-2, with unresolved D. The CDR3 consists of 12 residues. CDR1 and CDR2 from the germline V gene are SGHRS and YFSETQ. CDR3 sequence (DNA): TGCACCAGCAGCCAAACCACCGGGGAGCTGTTTTTT. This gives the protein CTSSQTTGELFF.

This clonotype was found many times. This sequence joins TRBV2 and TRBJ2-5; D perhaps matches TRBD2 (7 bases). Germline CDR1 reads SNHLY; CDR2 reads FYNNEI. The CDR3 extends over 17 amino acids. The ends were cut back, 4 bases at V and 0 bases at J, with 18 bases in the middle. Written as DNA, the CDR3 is TGTGCCAGCAGTGCGGGACGGGGGGCCATCAACCAAGAGACCCAGTACTTC. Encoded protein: CASSAGRGAINQETQYF.

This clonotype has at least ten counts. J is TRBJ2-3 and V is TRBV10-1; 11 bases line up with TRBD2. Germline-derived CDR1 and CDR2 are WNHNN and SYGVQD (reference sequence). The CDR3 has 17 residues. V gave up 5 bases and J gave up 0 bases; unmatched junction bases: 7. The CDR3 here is CASSTGTSGLSTDTQYF. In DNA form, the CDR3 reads TGCGCCAGCAGTACCGGGACTAGCGGACTTAGCACAGATACGCAGTATTTT.

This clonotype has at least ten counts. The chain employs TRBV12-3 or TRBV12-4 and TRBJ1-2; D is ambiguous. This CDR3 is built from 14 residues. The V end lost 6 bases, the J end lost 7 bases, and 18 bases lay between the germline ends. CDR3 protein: CASRLSGGPGGYTF. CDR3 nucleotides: TGTGCCAGCAGACTCTCCGGAGGGCCGGGTGGCTACACCTTC.